This T cell receptor beta chain comes out of a study of OX40 agonist ivuxolimab in advanced cancers. This CDR3 contains 20 residues. Germline CDR1 and CDR2: LGHNA and YSLEER. Trimming at V came to 0 bases and at J to 0 bases, leaving 11 bases not matched to a gene. TCRdb keeps only in-frame clones here, not all; method: immunoSEQ multiplex PCR. The sample comprises 45,000 to 55,000 clones, about nine tenths of which are singletons, and less than 4% rests with the top ten. This specimen was CD4+ or CD8+ T cells sorted from blood, taken in a trial of the OX40 agonist ivuxolimab. The chain carries TRBV4-3 and TRBJ1-6, with 7 bases fitting TRBD1. This TCR was sampled from an adult with an advanced solid tumor such as melanoma, head and neck, liver or kidney cancer. The CDR3: CASSQDKTRQGYSYNSPLHF. The CDR3 region has the DNA TGCGCCAGCAGCCAAGATAAGACCAGACAGGGATACTCCTATAATTCACCCCTCCACTTT.